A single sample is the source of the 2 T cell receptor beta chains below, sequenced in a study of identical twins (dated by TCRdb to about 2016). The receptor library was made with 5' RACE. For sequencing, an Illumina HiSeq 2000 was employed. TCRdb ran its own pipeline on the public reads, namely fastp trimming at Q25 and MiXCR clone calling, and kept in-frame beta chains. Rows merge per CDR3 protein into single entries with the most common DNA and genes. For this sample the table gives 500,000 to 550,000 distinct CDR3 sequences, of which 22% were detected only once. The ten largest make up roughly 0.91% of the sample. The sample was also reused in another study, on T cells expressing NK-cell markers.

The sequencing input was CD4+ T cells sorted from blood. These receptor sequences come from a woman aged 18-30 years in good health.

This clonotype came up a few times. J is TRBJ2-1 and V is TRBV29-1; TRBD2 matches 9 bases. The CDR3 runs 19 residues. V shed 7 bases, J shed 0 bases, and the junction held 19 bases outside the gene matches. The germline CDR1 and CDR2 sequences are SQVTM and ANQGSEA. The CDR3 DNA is TGCAGCGCAGATTGGACGGGACTAGCACCCCAAAGCTCCTACAATGAGCAGTTCTTC. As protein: CSADWTGLAPQSSYNEQFF.

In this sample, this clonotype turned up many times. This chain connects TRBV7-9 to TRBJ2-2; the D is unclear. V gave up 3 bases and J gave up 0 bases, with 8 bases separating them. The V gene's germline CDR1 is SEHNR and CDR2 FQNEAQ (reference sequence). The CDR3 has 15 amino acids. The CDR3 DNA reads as TGTGCCAGCAGCTTTAGGGCAGCGAACACCGGGGAGCTGTTTTTT. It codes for CASSFRAANTGELFF.